This TCR beta chain comes out of a study of CD8 T cells in ankylosing spondylitis. V dropped 3 bases and J dropped 3; count of bases not matched to a gene: 8. The CDR3 is 15 amino acids. The germline V gene has CDR1 DFQATT and CDR2 SNEGSKA (reference sequence). Using its own MiXCR run on the 5' RACE reads, TCRdb lists one record per CDR3 protein. The sample lists about 360,000 distinct CDR3 sequences; roughly 20% were seen once. The chain couples TRBV20-1 to TRBJ2-7; 10 bases line up with TRBD2. This sequence was found in a male donor with ankylosing spondylitis or in good health (not recorded which). Sequences were obtained from blood, either unsorted or a sorted T cell fraction (not recorded which). CDR3 DNA: TGCAGTGCTAGGGAAGCGGGGGGGCTTCGCTACGAGCAGTACTTC. Its translation: CSAREAGGLRYEQYF.